These 9 T cell receptor beta chains share one sample of origin, sequenced in a study of identical twins. TCRdb re-called the 5' RACE reads through MiXCR, storing one row per CDR3 protein. The table includes under 1 million distinct CDR3 sequences, 10% to 15% detected once. This same sample was also taken into another study, of yellow fever vaccine responses in identical twins.

Sequenced sample: PBMCs. All receptors come from a woman between 18 and 29 years old in good health.

In its sample, this clonotype was seen a few times. The CDR3 coding sequence is TGCGCCAGCAGCCAAGAGACGCTGCGCACAGATACGCAGTATTTT. Protein: CASSQETLRTDTQYF. The J gene is TRBJ2-3, the V gene TRBV4-1; D gene ambiguous. V shed 0 bases and J shed 1 base, with 8 bases lying between them. The germline gives CDR1 MGHRA, CDR2 YSYEKL. The CDR3 is 15 amino acids.

Only a few counts were recorded for this clonotype. The chain links TRBV20-1 to TRBJ2-2; 14 bases agree with TRBD2. Per germline, CDR1 DFQATT and CDR2 SNEGSKA (reference sequence). The V and J ends lost 1 base and 7 bases, in that order; junction bases with no gene match: 8. The length of the CDR3 is 17 residues. The CDR3 sequence: CSARGRLAGGRGGELFF. CDR3 DNA: TGCAGTGCTAGAGGACGACTAGCGGGGGGGCGGGGCGGGGAGCTGTTTTTT.

The V call is TRBV5-4, the J call TRBJ2-3; 8 nucleotides match TRBD2. This CDR3 has 15 residues. Germline-derived CDR1 and CDR2 are SGHNT and YYREEE (reference sequence). With 4 bases clipped from V and 3 bases from J, the junction kept 7 bases outside the gene matches. The CDR3 reads CASSRERERTDTQYF. DNA for the CDR3: TGTGCCAGCAGCCGAGAGCGGGAGCGGACAGATACGCAGTATTTT.

This clonotype appeared many times. The chain links TRBV5-1 to TRBJ2-2, with D possibly being TRBD1 (6 bases). V lost 4 bases to trimming and J lost 6 bases, with 16 bases between them. The CDR3 totals 15 residues. The germline CDR1 and CDR2 sequences are SGHRS and YFSETQ. DNA for the CDR3: TGCGCCAGCAGCGACGTACAGGGAATCCCCGGGGAGCTGTTTTTT. It codes for CASSDVQGIPGELFF.

V gene TRBV7-9 combines with J gene TRBJ2-7; 10 bases fit TRBD1. The CDR3 has 17 amino acids. V shed 5 bases, J shed 2 bases, and the junction held 12 bases outside the gene matches. Germline V gene lookup returns CDR1 SEHNR and CDR2 FQNEAQ (reference sequence). The CDR3 sequence: CASSTSRGQGNPYEQYV. CDR3 DNA sequence: TGTGCCAGCAGCACTAGTCGGGGACAGGGGAACCCCTACGAGCAGTACGTC.

The chain recombines TRBV20-1 with TRBJ2-1, with D unresolved. Germline V lookup: CDR1 DFQATT, CDR2 SNEGSKA (reference sequence). This CDR3 is 13 amino acids long. V lost 6 bases and J lost 7, with 16 bases in between. CDR3 sequence: CSAKGRLGNEQFF. CDR3 in DNA: TGCAGTGCAAAGGGCCGCCTCGGGAATGAGCAGTTCTTC.

The V and J genes are TRBV3-1 and TRBJ2-1, with 7 bases matching TRBD2. Trimming at V came to 10 bases and at J to 3 bases, leaving 12 bases not matched to a gene. CDR1 is LGHDT, CDR2 YNNKEL, per germline (reference sequence). The CDR3 is 15 amino acids. Here the CDR3 DNA reads TGTGCCACCTCCATCGGTCTAGCGGACTACAATGAGCAGTTCTTC. Translating it yields CATSIGLADYNEQFF.

This clonotype occurred many times. This sequence joins TRBV7-9 and TRBJ2-1; D is possibly TRBD2 (5 bases). Germline V gene sequence: CDR1 SEHNR, CDR2 FQNEAQ (reference sequence). With 4 bases removed from V and 2 bases from J, the gap between germline ends came to 9 bases. This CDR3 contains 14 residues. CDR3 protein: CASSSDSAYNEQFF. CDR3 sequence (DNA): TGTGCCAGCAGCTCGGATAGCGCCTACAATGAGCAGTTCTTC.

The V call is TRBV7-9, the J call TRBJ2-7, with TRBD2 matching over 7 bases. Trimming took 3 bases from V and 6 from J; bases not matched to a gene: 14. The germline V gene has CDR1 SEHNR and CDR2 FQNEAQ (reference sequence). CDR3 length equals 16 residues. CDR3 loop: CASSFLIAGGSGEQYF. CDR3 nucleotides: TGTGCCAGCAGCTTTCTGATAGCGGGTGGGTCGGGCGAGCAGTACTTC.